This T cell receptor (beta chain) comes out of a study of shared clonotypes between healthy human individuals. Study-level points and caveats: Larger estimated richness was generally recorded for naive subsets relative to memory subsets. Rarefaction demonstrated incomplete sorted-subset sequencing despite large depth.

As concerns this clone: What it binds is unknown.

Data came from immunoSEQ multiplex PCR; TCRdb stores just in-frame clones and leaves some out. The sample has 1 million to 1.2 million clones; 70% to 80% are singletons. This clonotype was obtained from a man aged 18 to 29 in good health. Some clones in this sample may be carry-over from other donors' samples. The specimen sequenced was memory CD4+ T cells from PBMCs. Subset defined: CD45RA-negative fraction.

CDR3 DNA sequence: TGTGCCAGCTCACCACAAACCGGCGCCTACACTGAAGCTTTCTTT. Its translation is CASSPQTGAYTEAFF. This rearrangement joins TRBV18 to TRBJ1-1; D gene uncertain. Germline V gene lookup returns CDR1 KGHSH and CDR2 LQKENI. The CDR3 is made up of 15 amino acids. The V end lost 1 base, the J end lost 3 bases, and 12 bases lay between the germline ends.